What follows are 21 T cell receptor beta chains derived from one specimen sequenced in a study of cytomegalovirus exposure and HLA in healthy donors. PCR amplification relied on 60 Vbeta primers (plus 13 Jbeta primers). Clones were sequenced by immunoSEQ multiplex PCR, and TCRdb holds only the in-frame ones, with some missing. This table lists about 110,000 clones. Sequences were obtained from PBMCs. All receptors derive from a young man in good health and CMV-seronegative.

The rearrangement uses TRBV30 and TRBJ1-2, with 9 nucleotides matching TRBD1. Trimming cost V 5 bases and J 0 bases; bases outside gene matches: 4. The CDR3 has 14 amino acids. Looked up from germline, CDR1 is GTSNPN and CDR2 is SVGIG (reference sequence). The chain's CDR3 is CAWSDRGSNYGYTF. CDR3 DNA sequence: TGTGCCTGGTCCGACAGGGGGTCTAACTATGGCTACACCTTC.

The gene calls are TRBV10-2 and TRBJ2-6; D is perhaps TRBD1 (5 bases). This CDR3 has 13 amino acids. From germline, CDR1 is WSHSY and CDR2 SAAADI. V dropped 4 bases and J dropped 10 bases, with 11 bases sitting between them. CDR3 in amino acids: CASSVSGWNVLTF. The CDR3 DNA reads TGCGCCAGCAGTGTCTCAGGGTGGAACGTCCTGACTTTC.

This chain links TRBV5-1 with TRBJ2-7; D remains unclear. Germline V gene sequence: CDR1 SGHRS, CDR2 YFSETQ. The ends were cut back, 4 bases at V and 0 bases at J, with 11 bases in the middle. This CDR3 comprises 14 residues. CDR3 amino acids: CASSAKPGSYEQYF. For the CDR3, the DNA is TGCGCCAGCAGCGCCAAGCCAGGCTCCTACGAGCAGTACTTC.

The chain recombines TRBV5-5 with TRBJ1-5, with D unresolved. Trimming removed 0 bases from V and 2 bases from J, with 18 bases in between. CDR3 size: 18 residues. The germline V gene encodes CDR1 SGHKS and CDR2 YYEKEE (reference sequence). In DNA, the CDR3 is TGTGCCAGCAGCTTGGGGCCCCCAACGCACGATGGCAATCAGCCCCAGCATTTT. Residues: CASSLGPPTHDGNQPQHF. Full variable domain (rest looked up from reference TRBV5-5 and TRBJ1-5): DAGVTQSPTHLIKTRGQQVTLRCSPISGHKSVSWYQQVLGQGPQFIFQYYEKEERGRGNFPDRFSARQFPNYSSELNVNALLLGDSALYLCASSLGPPTHDGNQPQHFGDGTRLSIL.

CDR3 nucleotide sequence: TGTGCCAGCAGCCATGGGGGCGGGGGGACAAGGGATACGCAGTATTTT. Translated, it gives CASSHGGGGTRDTQYF. This chain joins TRBV4-2 and TRBJ2-3; 8 nucleotides align to TRBD2. Germline V gene lookup returns CDR1 LGHNA and CDR2 YNFKEQ. Trimming cost V 3 bases and J 6 bases; bases outside gene matches: 11. This CDR3 contains 16 residues.

The chain has TRBV4-2 and TRBJ2-2, with 8 bases fitting TRBD2. V was pared by 1 base and J by 5 bases, with 3 bases of the junction left unmatched. This CDR3 contains 15 residues. The germline CDR1 and CDR2 sequences are LGHNA and YNFKEQ. This CDR3 reads CASSQVSGVTGELFF. The CDR3 nucleotides are TGTGCCAGCAGCCAAGTTAGCGGGGTGACCGGGGAGCTGTTTTTT.

The chain uses TRBV9 and TRBJ1-2; TRBD1 is a possible D gene (6 bases). Germline CDR1 reads SGDLS; CDR2 reads YYNGEE. V was cut by 0 bases and J by 5 bases, with 11 bases left in between. This CDR3 has 14 residues. In DNA, the CDR3 is TGTGCCAGCAGCGTAGGGCAGGGGAGATATGGCTACACCTTC. Protein product: CASSVGQGRYGYTF.

The gene calls are TRBV25-1 and TRBJ1-1; no clear D. Germline CDR1 and CDR2: MGHDK and SYGVNS. CDR3 length equals 13 residues. V was trimmed by 4 bases and J by 0 bases, leaving 6 bases between them. CDR3 DNA: TGTGCCAGCAGTGCCGGGATGAACACTGAAGCTTTCTTT. The encoded protein is CASSAGMNTEAFF.

This chain connects TRBV11-2 to TRBJ2-1; 7 bases line up with TRBD1. CDR3 length: 14 amino acids. Germline V gene data show CDR1 as SGHAT and CDR2 as FQNNGV. The trim removed 2 bases at V and 8 bases at J, leaving 6 bases unmatched. The CDR3 region has the DNA TGTGCCAGCAGCTTAAGTACAGGGGTTTATGAGCAGTTCTTC. Residues: CASSLSTGVYEQFF.

The J gene is TRBJ2-7, the V gene TRBV7-9; weak D call: TRBD2 (6 bases). CDR1 is SEHNR, CDR2 FQNEAQ, per germline (reference sequence). Trimming left V 5 bases short and J 2 bases short, with 22 bases between. There are 17 residues in the CDR3. CDR3 region: CASSPPGSGRTPYEQYF. The DNA for the CDR3 is TGTGCCAGCAGCCCCCCCGGCAGCGGGCGTACCCCCTACGAGCAGTACTTC.

Comments on this clone: One end of the junction varies from germline; a read error may be responsible. This chain joins TRBV23-1 and TRBJ2-1, with a possible D match to TRBD1 (7 bases). TRBV23-1 is an ORF, and what it does is uncertain. The CDR3 is 14 residues long. CDR3 in DNA: TGCGCCAGCTTCACAGGGGACTCCGACAATGAGCAGTTCTTC. Translated, it gives CASFTGDSDNEQFF.

The gene calls are TRBV11-3 and TRBJ2-5, with 9 bases that match TRBD2. Losses at the gene ends were 1 base for V and 5 bases for J; bases not matched to a gene: 5. The germline V gene encodes CDR1 SGHNT and CDR2 YENEEA. The CDR3 sequence is 15 residues long. The CDR3 here is CASSLGLAGLETQYF. The CDR3, as DNA: TGTGCCAGCAGCTTAGGTCTAGCGGGGTTGGAGACCCAGTACTTC. Filled out from reference TRBV11-3 and TRBJ2-5, the complete variable domain reads EAGVVQSPRYKIIEKKQPVAFWCNPISGHNTLYWYLQNLGQGPELLIRYENEEAVDDSQLPKDRFSAERLKGVDSTLKIQPAELGDSAVYLCASSLGLAGLETQYFGPGTRLLVL.

J is TRBJ2-1 and V is TRBV6-5, with D perhaps matching TRBD2 (7 bases). Trimming removed 0 bases from V and 5 bases from J, with 14 bases in between. This CDR3 is 16 amino acids long. Germline values: CDR1 MNHEY, CDR2 SVGAGI. CDR3 protein: CASSYSEGGLNNEQFF. For the CDR3, the DNA is TGTGCCAGCAGTTACTCTGAGGGGGGGCTAAACAATGAGCAGTTCTTC.

Notes on this clone: Different DNA sequences within this sample yield the same CDR3. The rearrangement joins TRBV7-2 to TRBJ2-1; D unclear. With 0 bases removed from V and 0 bases from J, the gap between germline ends came to 6 bases. The germline CDR1 and CDR2 sequences are SGHTA and FQGNSA. The CDR3 length is 15 residues. The CDR3 here is CASSLAWSSYNEQFF. The CDR3 nucleotides are TGTGCCAGCAGCTTAGCGTGGAGCTCCTACAATGAGCAGTTCTTC.

This chain uses TRBV28 with TRBJ2-3, with 11 bases that match TRBD2. With V trimmed by 0 bases and J by 4 bases, 3 bases remained unmatched. Germline V lookup: CDR1 MDHEN, CDR2 SYDVKM. The length of the CDR3 is 16 residues. The CDR3 loop reads CASSLWGSGGADTQYF. The CDR3 DNA is TGTGCCAGCAGTTTATGGGGTAGCGGGGGGGCAGATACGCAGTATTTT.

The V gene is TRBV5-1, the J gene TRBJ1-1, with D maybe TRBD1 (5 bases). This CDR3 contains 15 residues. Trimming took off 1 base at V and 7 bases at J, with 17 bases between the two ends. Germline V CDR1 and CDR2: SGHRS, YFSETQ. CDR3 amino acids: CASSLSPGSEIEAFF. The CDR3 DNA reads TGCGCCAGCAGCTTGAGTCCAGGGTCGGAAATTGAAGCTTTCTTT.

This chain joins TRBV7-6 and TRBJ2-1, with D uncertain. Germline V gene data show CDR1 as SGHVS and CDR2 as FNYEAQ. V dropped 1 base and J dropped 8 bases, with 15 bases sitting between them. The CDR3 is made up of 15 amino acids. The CDR3 sequence: CASSLGAPGRHEQFF. The CDR3, as DNA: TGTGCCAGCAGCTTAGGGGCACCTGGTCGGCATGAGCAGTTCTTC.

This sequence joins TRBV14 and TRBJ1-4; D gene ambiguous. CDR1 is SGHDN, CDR2 FVKESK, per germline. The CDR3 is made up of 15 amino acids. Trimming cost V 1 base and J 0 bases, with 6 bases left between them. The CDR3 DNA reads as TGTGCCAGCAGCCAAGGGAGAACAACTAATGAAAAACTGTTTTTT. This sequence encodes CASSQGRTTNEKLFF.

The chain carries TRBV5-8 and TRBJ1-2, with D maybe TRBD1 (5 bases). The CDR3 is 17 residues long. From germline, CDR1 is SGHTS and CDR2 YDEGEE. V was clipped by 0 bases and J by 0 bases, with 15 bases between them. This chain's CDR3 is CASSLDGRGDTNYGYTF. CDR3 in DNA: TGTGCCAGCAGCTTGGACGGTAGGGGCGACACTAACTATGGCTACACCTTC.

The DNA for the CDR3 is TGTGCCAGCATCTCCTGGCGGGGAGCAGTGGATACGCAGTATTTT. It specifies CASISWRGAVDTQYF. J is TRBJ2-3 and V is TRBV5-4; a possible D gene is TRBD2 (6 bases). The CDR3 is 15 amino acids. Per germline, CDR1 SGHNT and CDR2 YYREEE (reference sequence). V was pared by 6 bases and J by 6 bases, with 20 bases between.

This sequence joins TRBV16 and TRBJ2-5; a weak D match, TRBD2 (6 bases). In germline, CDR1 is KGHSY, CDR2 FQNENV. The CDR3 runs 14 residues. V was trimmed by 4 bases and J by 5 bases, leaving 14 bases between them. The CDR3 DNA sequence: TGTGCCAGCAGCCGTGGTGCGGCGGGGGAGACCCAGTACTTC. This gives the protein CASSRGAAGETQYF.